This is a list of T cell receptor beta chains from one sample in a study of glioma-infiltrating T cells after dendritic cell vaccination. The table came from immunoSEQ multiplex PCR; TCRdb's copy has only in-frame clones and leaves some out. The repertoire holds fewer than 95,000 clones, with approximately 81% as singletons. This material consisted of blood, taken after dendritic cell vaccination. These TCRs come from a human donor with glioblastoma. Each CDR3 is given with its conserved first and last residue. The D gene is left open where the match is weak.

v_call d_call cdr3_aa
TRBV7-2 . CASTPPRAYNEQFF
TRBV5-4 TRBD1 CASTPRDSYEQYF
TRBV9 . CASSVATGSGNTIYF
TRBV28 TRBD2 CASSSSLSSGRANEQFF
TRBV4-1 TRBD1 CASSPFGDRGTAFF
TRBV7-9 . CASSLASVRVETQYF
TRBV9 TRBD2 CASSVGSSGGYEQYF
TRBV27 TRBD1 CASSFLTGGNQPQHF
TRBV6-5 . CASSLAQGRNTIYF
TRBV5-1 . CASSELLSNAGELFF
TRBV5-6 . CASSLGQSSYEQYF
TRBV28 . CASSEDRYTEAFF
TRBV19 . CASSIEVTATYEQYF
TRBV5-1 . CASSLIPASSYEQYF
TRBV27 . CASSLRGFEQYF
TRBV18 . CASSPPAGDGYTF
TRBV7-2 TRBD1 CASSTRQGPGETQYF
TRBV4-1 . CASSPHRDKRKNTEAFF
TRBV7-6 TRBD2 CASSPTGGGTYEQYF
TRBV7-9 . CASSPSVEQYF
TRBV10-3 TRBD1 CAISESGTQGITYGYTF
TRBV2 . CASSRDSYGYTF
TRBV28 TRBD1 CASSSTGVRGDEQFF
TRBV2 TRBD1 CASIGGTGIPPNYGYTF
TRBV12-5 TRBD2 CASGRGAVNDEQFF
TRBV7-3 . CASSPRGGYNTGELFF
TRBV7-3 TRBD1 CASSPDRATEAFF
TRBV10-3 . CAISGDGNSPLHF
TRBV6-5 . CASSRSLSSGNTIYF
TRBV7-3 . CASSLPSGNEQFF
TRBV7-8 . CASSLVEAQPQHF
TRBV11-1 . CASSLNRGGNEQYF
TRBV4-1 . CASSQLNTGELFF
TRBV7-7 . CASSLVAGYEQYF
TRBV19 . CASCVISGGNTIYF
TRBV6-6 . CASSITQETQYF
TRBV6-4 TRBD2 CASRRYSGSGDEQFF
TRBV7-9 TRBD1 CASSFVQGAYEQFF
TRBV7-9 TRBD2 CASSWTRSDYEQYF
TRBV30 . CAWSVGTRTGELFF
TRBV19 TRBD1 CASRGTGDNNEQFF
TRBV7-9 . CASSSGQTQPYEQYF
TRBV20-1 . CSGERGYEQYF
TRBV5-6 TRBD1 CASTTQGARKYGYTF
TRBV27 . CASSFGTRNNEQFF
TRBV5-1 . CASSLQTTPENEQYF
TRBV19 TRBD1 CASSPGQRFNEQYF
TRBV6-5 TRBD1 CASRPQGSMNTEAFF
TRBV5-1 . CASSFLETQYF
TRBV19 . CASSLQGTSYEQYF
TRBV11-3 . CASSSRWSANNEQFF
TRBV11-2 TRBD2 CASSPSGRAADTQYF
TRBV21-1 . CASSGVVYTFSETQYF